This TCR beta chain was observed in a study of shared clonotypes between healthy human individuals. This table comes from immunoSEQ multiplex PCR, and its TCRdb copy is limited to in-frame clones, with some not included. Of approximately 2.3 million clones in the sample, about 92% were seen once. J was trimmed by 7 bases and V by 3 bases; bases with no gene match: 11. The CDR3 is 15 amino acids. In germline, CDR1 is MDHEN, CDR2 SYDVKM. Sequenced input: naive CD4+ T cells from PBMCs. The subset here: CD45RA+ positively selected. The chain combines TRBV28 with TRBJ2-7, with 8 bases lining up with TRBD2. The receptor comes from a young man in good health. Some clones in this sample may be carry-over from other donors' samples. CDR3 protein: CASSLPGLDPEEQYF. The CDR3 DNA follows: TGTGCCAGCAGTTTGCCGGGACTAGACCCAGAGGAGCAGTACTTC.